This T cell receptor (beta chain) was captured in a study of T cells in women clearing cervical HPV infection. General observations from the study: TRBV6-7 abundance was lower in cases than controls (around 0.1% versus 0.15%).

In regard to this clone: Its antigen remains unidentified. The read halts 3 residues ahead of the CDR3 end, with the missing end drawn from the germline J gene.

This CDR3 is 13 amino acids long. Trimming stripped 1 base from V and 4 bases from J, with 8 bases between. From germline, CDR1 is SGHNT and CDR2 YYREEE (reference sequence). Dot-blot hybridization genotyped cervical HPV amplified with MY09/MY11 PCR. Assay used: immunoSEQ multiplex PCR; TCRdb lists only in-frame clones, some missing. Recorded for this sample: roughly 30,000 clones. This clonotype was sampled from a woman between 18 and 70 years old with a cervical HPV16 infection that either progressed to CIN3+ or cleared (not recorded which). Sequenced: blood buffy coat. V and J are TRBV5-4 and TRBJ1-1; a weak D match, TRBD1 (6 bases). Here the CDR3 reads CASSLTGTTEAFF. CDR3 DNA (partial): TGTGCCAGCAGCTTGACAGGGACCACTGAA.